This paragraph reports one TCR beta chain. This clone was seen more than once but under ten times. The antigen it recognizes is unknown. One base away there is no much larger clone; base qualities are not given. The source of the sample is a study of CD8+ T cells in alopecia areata (dated by TCRdb to the late 2010s). Notes on the research overall: The treated patients, all with moderate-to-severe alopecia areata, were enrolled in an open-label pilot trial of oral tofacitinib given at 5 to 10 mg twice daily. Tofacitinib was given for 6 to 18 months, followed by 6 months of follow-up off drug to assess delayed response and recurrence. In treated patients, disease severity was measured using the SALT score, which gives the percentage of scalp surface area affected. To study T cell clonal expansion in alopecia areata, the researchers applied high-throughput TCRbeta sequencing to both the C3H/HeJ mouse model and human patients. Human TCRbeta sequencing covered scalp tissue and sorted CD4+ and CD8+ peripheral blood T cells from patchy and totalis/universalis alopecia areata patients and healthy controls. Tofacitinib-treated patients had biopsies at baseline and at 4 and 24 weeks of treatment, with a later scalp biopsy in several patients. Clonality in the scalp was compared among normal scalp (n=4), patchy alopecia areata scalp (n=8), and alopecia totalis/universalis scalp (n=8). The RNA source kit depended on sample type: the PAXgene miRNA kit for fixed scalp, the miRNeasy kit for PBMCs, and the RNeasy kit for mouse skin. TCRbeta CDR3 regions were amplified by immunoSEQ multiplex PCR with 35 Vbeta forward and 13 Jbeta reverse primers. On the study overall, not on this receptor specifically: Many expanded lesional clones persisted in scalp and blood during tofacitinib treatment, which may partly explain relapse after stopping treatment. Shared TCR sequences between patients were less evident than in mice, which may be partly attributable to HLA diversity in the patient population. Compared with normal scalp, lesional scalp had higher clonality and more expanded CD8+ clones, particularly in alopecia totalis/universalis, a pattern that suggests antigenic drive. Unlike mouse skin, which is dominated by gammadelta T cells, normal human skin has resident alphabeta T cells that are also sequenced, and this complicates analysis of the scalp TCR repertoire. Tofacitinib significantly decreased scalp clonality and the number of expanded CD8+ clones among the top 100 scalp clones. Because the treated cohort was small and included a single nonresponder, larger studies are needed to assess links between baseline CD8+ expansion and response.

At the junction V is shortened by 1 base and J by 2 bases, with 16 bases in between. The CDR3 measures 17 amino acids from cysteine to phenylalanine. Only the CDR3 DNA stays, 51 bases, in frame from base 1. Taken from the germline V gene, the CDR1 and CDR2 loops are MGHRA and YSYEKL. The treatment or condition label for this specimen denotes: oral pan-JAK inhibitor, 5-10 mg twice daily. Lesional scalp punch biopsies and peripheral blood were obtained from alopecia areata patients. PBMCs were separated by density centrifugation and stained for CD3, CD4 and CD8, after which CD4+ and CD8+ T cells were sorted on a FACSAria. Library preparation used the immunoSEQ multiplex PCR assay. RNA was extracted from all samples and reverse transcribed into cDNA as template for TCR sequencing. First-strand cDNA was synthesized using SuperScript III with a 2:1 mix of oligo-dT and random hexamers. A synthetic immune receptor repertoire was used to measure amplification bias, and any remaining bias was corrected computationally. As for how the authors treated the data: After raw reads were preprocessed to remove errors, the CDR3 was defined following IMGT conventions as running from the conserved cysteine to phenylalanine. Clonality was computed as 1 minus the Shannon entropy, with the entropy normalized by log2 of the number of productive unique TCRs. Whether each scalp clone was CD4 or CD8 was inferred by checking scalp TCRbeta sequences against the CD4 and CD8 repertoires from sorted blood. As stored in TCRdb, this immuneACCESS dataset retains in-frame rearrangements with V and J assigned. A fraction of the clones does not appear; measured against another copy, unresolved V genes explain less than half of the discrepancy, and the remainder lacks a known reason. V, J and clone size reflect that table, while D and trimming were determined from the DNA. The sample records more than 200,000 clones, approximately 40% of which are singletons. Jointly, the top ten make up 2% to 3% of the sample.

The chain links TRBV4-1 with TRBJ2-3; the best D guess is TRBD2, with 5 bases matching. The sequence derives from a human donor with alopecia areata. Sequences were derived from CD4+ T cells sorted from blood, sampled around week 37, from a patient treated with tofacitinib. The CDR3 has the sequence CASSQVSGWQNTDTQYF. The DNA sequence is as follows: TGCGCCAGCAGCCAAGTGAGCGGATGGCAAAACACAGATACGCAGTATTTT.